This T cell receptor (beta chain) stems from a study of CD8 T cells in Susac syndrome. This clonotype was observed a single time. Reverse transcription of about 0.5 to 1 ug RNA used random hexamers. MiXCR, applied by TCRdb to the immunoSEQ multiplex PCR reads, yields one record per CDR3 protein. The sample records under 200,000 distinct CDR3 sequences, roughly nine tenths being singletons. From germline, CDR1 is SGHRS and CDR2 YFSETQ. V was pared by 7 bases and J by 2 bases, with 6 bases between. This CDR3 comprises 11 residues. This TCR was recovered from a human donor with Susac syndrome. The gene calls are TRBV5-1 and TRBJ1-2, with D uncertain. Sequenced material: CD4+ T cells from PBMCs. The CDR3 region is CASGSNYGYTF. DNA for the CDR3: TGCGCCAGCGGATCAAACTATGGCTACACCTTC. Based on the CDR3 plus reference TRBV5-1 and TRBJ1-2, the full variable domain is KAGVTQTPRYLIKTRGQQVTLSCSPISGHRSVSWYQQTPGQGLQFLFEYFSETQRNKGNFPGRFSGRQFSNSRSEMNVSTLELGDSALYLCASGSNYGYTFGSGTRLTVV.